These T cell receptor beta chains were read from a single sample in a study of Ad26.COV2.S vaccination and SARS-CoV-2 variants. The protocol was immunoSEQ multiplex PCR, while the TCRdb copy is restricted to in-frame clones and leaves out a portion. The table includes around 350,000 clones, about 90% detected once. The material sequenced was peripheral blood, taken after recovery from COVID-19. Receptors were obtained from a human donor who had recovered from COVID-19. CDR3s include the opening cysteine and the closing phenylalanine or tryptophan. A D gene is named only where the DNA matches it firmly. Clone size is not always given. Where it is, it says once, few, many or a class for expanded clones.

clone_size j_call d_call v_call cdr3_aa cdr3_nt
- TRBJ2-5 - TRBV5-1 CASSRRPGPGETQYF TGCGCCAGCAGTCGTAGACCGGGACCAGGGGAGACCCAGTACTTC
few TRBJ2-7 - TRBV4-1 CASSQEPVGRRYEQYF TGCGCCAGCAGCCAAGAACCAGTTGGCAGACGCTACGAGCAGTACTTC
- TRBJ1-1 - TRBV25-1 CASSEGGTATEAFF TGTGCCAGCAGTGAAGGAGGGACGGCCACTGAAGCTTTCTTT
- TRBJ2-5 - TRBV7-9 CASSLGSGETQYF TGTGCCAGCAGCTTAGGGTCGGGGGAGACCCAGTACTTC
- TRBJ2-5 - TRBV7-7 CASSPYNGHRQETQYF TGTGCCAGCAGCCCTTATAATGGACACCGACAAGAGACCCAGTACTTC
once TRBJ2-5 - TRBV18 CASSPLGAGETQYF TGTGCCAGCTCACCACTCGGCGCAGGAGAGACCCAGTACTTC
- TRBJ1-4 - TRBV9 CASSVAPLNEKLFF TGTGCCAGCAGCGTAGCCCCCCTTAATGAAAAACTGTTTTTT
- TRBJ2-3 - TRBV6-4 CASSAQQGEGDTQYF TGTGCCAGCAGTGCCCAACAGGGGGAGGGAGATACGCAGTATTTT
- TRBJ1-5 - TRBV23-1 CASSIGGRRHNQPQHF TGCGCCAGCAGCATAGGAGGGCGGCGCCACAATCAGCCCCAGCATTTT
- TRBJ1-2 TRBD1 TRBV7-9 CASSTMRQGVRYLNYGYTF TGTGCCAGCAGCACCATGAGACAGGGGGTTAGATACCTTAACTATGGCTACACCTTC
- TRBJ1-1 - TRBV29-1 CSALDTEAFF TGCAGCGCCCTGGACACTGAAGCTTTCTTT
- TRBJ2-3 - TRBV18 CASSPARDTQYF TGTGCCAGCTCACCCGCCCGAGATACGCAGTATTTT
- TRBJ2-2 TRBD2 TRBV19 CASSIPTSGGAGELFF TGTGCCAGTAGTATCCCGACTAGCGGGGGGGCCGGGGAGCTGTTTTTT